The sequence of this T cell receptor beta chain was determined in a study of low-dose radiotherapy and immunotherapy resistance in tumors. For the study at large: Treatment of Cohort 2 consisted of 1 Gy per fraction every two weeks, amounting to 13 Gy over 26 weeks. Dosing of intravenous cyclophosphamide at 200 mg/m2 occurred every two weeks and took place one day prior to radiation and immunotherapy.

First-strand cDNA used TRAV- and TRBV-specific primers, covering alpha and beta chains. PCR amplification of the TCRs was performed with Phusion for 20 to 25 PCR cycles, and it relied on a constant-region primer together with a V-primer adapter. With in vitro transcription, the isolated mRNA was amplified. Each CDR3 protein is one row after TCRdb ran MiXCR on the reads. The table includes nearly 95,000 distinct CDR3 sequences, 9.4% detected once. Time point specified: before trial treatment. Eligibility required advanced solid tumors lacking tumor-infiltrating lymphocytes. This clonotype was seen many times. With 5 bases removed from V and 3 bases from J, the gap between germline ends came to 17 bases. Germline values: CDR1 LNHDA, CDR2 SQIVND (reference sequence). The CDR3 covers 15 residues.

The source is a male donor with prostate cancer. Sequences were derived from PBMCs, sampled before treatment. The chain carries TRBV19 and TRBJ2-7; possible D gene TRBD2, 6 bases. The CDR3 protein is CASSRRGSSLYEQYF. The CDR3, as DNA: TGTGCCAGTAGTCGTCGGGGGTCTTCTCTCTACGAGCAGTACTTC.